The following is a T cell receptor (beta chain) sequence with its context. These data are taken from a study of blood T cell repertoires in COVID-19. The table came from immunoSEQ multiplex PCR; TCRdb's copy has only in-frame clones and leaves some out. The data hold under 200,000 clones, with 70% to 90% observed a single time. The CDR3 has 14 amino acids. Trimming left V 0 bases short and J 7 bases short, with 11 bases between. In germline, CDR1 is MNHEY, CDR2 SMNVEV (reference sequence). What was sequenced was peripheral blood. The rearrangement uses TRBV27 and TRBJ2-3, with D tentatively TRBD2 (5 bases). This TCR came from a man in his fifties with active or convalescent COVID-19. The CDR3 region has the DNA TGTGCCAGCAGTTTATCGCGGGCCTTCCATACGCAGTATTTT. Translating gives CASSLSRAFHTQYF.